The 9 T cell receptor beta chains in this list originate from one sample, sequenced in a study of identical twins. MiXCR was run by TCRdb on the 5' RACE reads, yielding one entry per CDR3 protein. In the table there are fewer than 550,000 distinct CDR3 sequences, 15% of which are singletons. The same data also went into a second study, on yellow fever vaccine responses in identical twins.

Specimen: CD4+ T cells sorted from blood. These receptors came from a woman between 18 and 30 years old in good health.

CDR3 DNA: TGCAGTGCTATACCAACGGGACCAGGGCCATACAATGAGCAGTTCTTC. Its protein product is CSAIPTGPGPYNEQFF. The genes are TRBV20-1 and TRBJ2-1; D may match TRBD1 or TRBD2 (5 bases each). Germline V gene lookup returns CDR1 DFQATT and CDR2 SNEGSKA (reference sequence). V dropped 4 bases and J dropped 4 bases, with 20 bases sitting between them. The CDR3 has 16 amino acids.

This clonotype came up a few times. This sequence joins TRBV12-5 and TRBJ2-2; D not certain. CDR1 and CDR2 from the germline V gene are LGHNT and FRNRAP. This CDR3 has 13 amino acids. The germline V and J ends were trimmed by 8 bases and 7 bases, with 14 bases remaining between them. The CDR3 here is CASRLGLGGELFF. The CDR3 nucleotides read TGTGCTAGTCGCTTAGGGCTTGGCGGGGAGCTGTTTTTT.

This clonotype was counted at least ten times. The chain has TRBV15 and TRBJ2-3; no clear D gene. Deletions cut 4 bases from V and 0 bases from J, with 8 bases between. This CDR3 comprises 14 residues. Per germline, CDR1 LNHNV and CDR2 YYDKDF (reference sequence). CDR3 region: CATSTPFSTDTQYF. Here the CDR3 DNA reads TGTGCCACCAGCACGCCGTTTAGCACAGATACGCAGTATTTT.

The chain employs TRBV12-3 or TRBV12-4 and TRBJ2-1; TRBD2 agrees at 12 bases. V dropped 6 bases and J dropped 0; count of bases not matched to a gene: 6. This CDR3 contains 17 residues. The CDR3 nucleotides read TGTGCCAGCAGACCAGGACTAGCGGGGACCTCCTACAATGAGCAGTTCTTC. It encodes CASRPGLAGTSYNEQFF.

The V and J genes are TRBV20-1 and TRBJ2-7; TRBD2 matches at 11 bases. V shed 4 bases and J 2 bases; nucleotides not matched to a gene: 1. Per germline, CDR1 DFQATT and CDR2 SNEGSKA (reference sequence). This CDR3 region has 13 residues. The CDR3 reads CSAKGLAAYEQYV. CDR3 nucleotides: TGCAGTGCTAAGGGACTAGCGGCCTACGAGCAGTACGTC.

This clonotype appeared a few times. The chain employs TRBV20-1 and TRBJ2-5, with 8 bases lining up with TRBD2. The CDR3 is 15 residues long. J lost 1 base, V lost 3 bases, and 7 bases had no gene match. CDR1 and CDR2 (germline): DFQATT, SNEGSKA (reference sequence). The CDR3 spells CSASVSGGFQETQYF. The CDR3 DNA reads TGCAGTGCTAGTGTGTCGGGAGGGTTCCAAGAGACCCAGTACTTC.

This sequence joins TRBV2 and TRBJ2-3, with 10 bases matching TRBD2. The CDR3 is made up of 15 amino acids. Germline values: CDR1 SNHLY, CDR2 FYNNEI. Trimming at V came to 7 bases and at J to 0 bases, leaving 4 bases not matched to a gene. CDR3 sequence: CASTSGGASTDTQYF. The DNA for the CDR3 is TGTGCCAGCACAAGCGGGGGGGCGAGCACAGATACGCAGTATTTT. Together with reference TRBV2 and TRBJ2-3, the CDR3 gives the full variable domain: EPEVTQTPSHQVTQMGQEVILRCVPISNHLYFYWYRQILGQKVEFLVSFYNNEISEKSEIFDDQFSVERPDGSNFTLKIRSTKLEDSAMYFCASTSGGASTDTQYFGPGTRLTVL.

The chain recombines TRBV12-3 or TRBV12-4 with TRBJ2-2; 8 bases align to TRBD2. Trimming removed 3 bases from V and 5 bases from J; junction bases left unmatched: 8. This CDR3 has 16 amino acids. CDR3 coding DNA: TGTGCCAGCAGTTTTTTTAGCGGGACTAGTACCGGGGAGCTGTTTTTT. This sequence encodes CASSFFSGTSTGELFF.

The CDR3 DNA reads TGTGCCAGCAGCGCGCTGACTAGCGGGGGCTCAGATACGCAGTATTTT. This gives the protein CASSALTSGGSDTQYF. The V and J genes are TRBV7-8 and TRBJ2-3, with TRBD2 identical over 12 bases. This CDR3 is built from 16 residues. J gave up 4 bases and V 5 bases, and 7 bases lay outside the gene matches. Per the germline V gene, CDR1 is SGHVS and CDR2 is FQNEAQ.